Following are 21 T cell receptor beta chains from one sample sequenced in a study of shared clonotypes between healthy human individuals. Data came from immunoSEQ multiplex PCR; TCRdb stores just in-frame clones and leaves some out. Of around 700,000 clones listed, roughly 70% are singletons. The sample consisted of memory CD4+ T cells sorted from blood. Indicated subset: CD45RA-negative fraction. The source is a woman aged 25 to 45 in good health.

The chain recombines TRBV27 with TRBJ1-2; 7 bases line up with TRBD1. The CDR3 is made up of 15 amino acids. Germline V gene sequence: CDR1 MNHEY, CDR2 SMNVEV (reference sequence). V lost 6 bases, J lost 4 bases, and 11 bases stayed unmatched. CDR3 nucleotides: TGTGCCAGCAGCCAGAGGACAGGTGATTTCTATGGCTACACCTTC. This sequence encodes CASSQRTGDFYGYTF.

This clone was detected only a few times. The rearrangement links TRBV30 to TRBJ2-1; 9 positions agree with TRBD1. This CDR3 spans 11 amino acids. The trim removed 1 base at V and 14 bases at J, leaving 3 bases unmatched. Germline CDR1 is GTSNPN and CDR2 is SVGIG (reference sequence). This CDR3 is CAWSAGTGKFF. DNA for the CDR3: TGTGCCTGGAGTGCCGGGACAGGGAAGTTCTTC.

The sample holds a few counts of this clone. The chain recombines TRBV5-4 with TRBJ2-3; D gene unclear. This CDR3 has 13 residues. Germline CDR1 is SGHNT and CDR2 is YYREEE (reference sequence). V shed 4 bases and J shed 0 bases, with 6 bases lying between them. CDR3 amino acids: CASSRHSTDTQYF. The CDR3 nucleotides are TGTGCCAGCAGCCGACATAGCACAGATACGCAGTATTTT.

This clone was detected a few times. This sequence joins TRBV2 and TRBJ1-5; D ambiguous. Germline V CDR1 and CDR2: SNHLY, FYNNEI. The CDR3 covers 14 residues. Trimming stripped 7 bases from V and 4 bases from J, with 14 bases between. DNA of the CDR3: TGTGCCAGCAACCGGGCCGAAAGGAATCAGCCCCAGCATTTT. Translation: CASNRAERNQPQHF.

The CDR3 spells CASSSLAGHSYEQYF. DNA for the CDR3: TGTGCCAGCAGCTCTTTGGCGGGACACTCCTACGAGCAGTACTTC. This sequence joins TRBV11-2 and TRBJ2-7; either TRBD1 or TRBD2 may fit D (6 bases each). The V gene lost 4 bases and the J gene lost 0 bases, with 13 bases spanning the gap. The CDR3 has 15 amino acids. CDR1 is SGHAT, CDR2 FQNNGV, per germline.

J is TRBJ1-5 and V is TRBV5-5; D call uncertain. CDR3 length: 14 amino acids. V was cut by 1 base and J by 6 bases, with 11 bases left in between. Germline lookup yields CDR1 SGHKS and CDR2 YYEKEE (reference sequence). The CDR3 DNA follows: TGTGCCAGCAGCTTGTTGGGGTCAGGTCAGCCCCAGCATTTT. Protein sequence: CASSLLGSGQPQHF.

Many counts were recorded for this clone. This chain joins TRBV7-9 and TRBJ2-2; D is unresolved. The CDR3 runs 13 residues. Germline CDR1 reads SEHNR; CDR2 reads FQNEAQ (reference sequence). Trimming left V 8 bases short and J 1 base short, with 8 bases between. This CDR3 reads CASFKGNTGELFF. As DNA, the CDR3 is TGTGCCAGCTTCAAGGGGAACACCGGGGAGCTGTTTTTT.

The chain links TRBV20-1 to TRBJ2-1; D is perhaps TRBD2 (5 bases). Germline-derived CDR1 and CDR2 are DFQATT and SNEGSKA (reference sequence). The CDR3 covers 11 residues. Trimming cost V 0 bases and J 16 bases, with 13 bases left between them. The DNA of the CDR3 is TGCAGTGCTAGAGAGGGCGGGCTGCGCTTCTTC. As protein: CSAREGGLRFF.

This chain uses TRBV11-2 with TRBJ2-3; TRBD2 aligns across 8 bases. V was clipped by 2 bases and J by 6 bases; unmatched bases: 10. Per germline, CDR1 SGHAT and CDR2 FQNNGV. The CDR3 extends over 16 amino acids. CDR3 in DNA: TGTGCCAGCAGCTTACGAGTAACGGGAGGGCGCGATACGCAGTATTTT. Its translation: CASSLRVTGGRDTQYF.

The genes are TRBV6-5 and TRBJ2-5; D is possibly TRBD1 (5 bases). This CDR3 is 15 amino acids long. The ends were cut back, 6 bases at V and 4 bases at J, with 18 bases in the middle. The germline V gene has CDR1 MNHEY and CDR2 SVGAGI. CDR3 DNA: TGTGCCAGCAGCCAAGGGGATTCACGTCGAGAGACCCAGTACTTC. Translation gives CASSQGDSRRETQYF.

The V call is TRBV29-1, the J call TRBJ2-1, with 11 bases matching TRBD2. V was clipped by 4 bases and J by 12 bases; unmatched bases: 8. Germline CDR1 reads SQVTM; CDR2 reads ANQGSEA. The CDR3 loop spans 13 amino acids. The CDR3 sequence: CSVGLAGGPGQFF. As DNA, the CDR3 is TGCAGCGTTGGGCTAGCGGGAGGCCCGGGGCAGTTCTTC.

The rearrangement uses TRBV5-1 and TRBJ2-3; TRBD2 is a possible D gene (5 bases). V lost 0 bases and J lost 2, with 10 bases in between. The V gene's germline CDR1 is SGHRS and CDR2 YFSETQ. The CDR3 sequence is 15 residues long. CDR3 nucleotides: TGCGCCAGCAGCTTGGCCACTAGAGCCACAGATACGCAGTATTTT. Encoded protein: CASSLATRATDTQYF.

The genes are TRBV6-1 and TRBJ2-5, with a weak D call TRBD1 (5 bases). This CDR3 is 13 amino acids long. The V and J ends lost 4 bases and 5 bases respectively, with 11 bases between them. CDR1 is MNHNS, CDR2 SASEGT, per germline. The CDR3 region has the DNA TGTGCCAGCAGTGTCTGGGGCATGGAGACCCAGTACTTC. Encoded protein: CASSVWGMETQYF.

The chain links TRBV25-1 to TRBJ2-1, with TRBD1 identical over 10 bases. Per germline, CDR1 MGHDK and CDR2 SYGVNS. This CDR3 region has 16 residues. V was clipped by 4 bases and J by 5 bases; unmatched bases: 8. The CDR3 DNA is TGTGCCAGCAGTGTCCCGACAGGGGGCGAGGACAATGAGCAGTTCTTC. Protein sequence: CASSVPTGGEDNEQFF.

The chain links TRBV7-3 to TRBJ2-6; D tentatively fits TRBD1 or TRBD2 (5 bases each). V was pared by 1 base and J by 4 bases, with 14 bases between. Per germline, CDR1 SGHTA and CDR2 FQGTGA. The CDR3 is 17 residues long. The CDR3 DNA reads TGTGCCAGCAGCTTAAAAGTCTCCGGGACCGGGGCCAACGTCCTGACTTTC. Its protein product is CASSLKVSGTGANVLTF.

This chain connects TRBV6-1 to TRBJ2-2; D not certain. The CDR3 is made up of 13 amino acids. V lost 7 bases and J lost 1, with 7 bases in between. Germline CDR1 MNHNS, CDR2 SASEGT. DNA for the CDR3: TGTGCCAGCATTAAAGAGAACACCGGGGAGCTGTTTTTT. Its translation is CASIKENTGELFF.

The rearrangement links TRBV4-1 to TRBJ2-3, with 11 bases identical to TRBD1. In germline, CDR1 is MGHRA, CDR2 YSYEKL. The CDR3 is 16 residues long. The V segment lost 9 bases and the J segment 5 bases; nucleotides outside the gene matches: 13. In DNA, the CDR3 is TGCGCCAGTGCAATCGGGGGACAGGGGGTAGGAGATACGCAGTATTTT. Its protein is CASAIGGQGVGDTQYF.

Worth noting for this clone: A much larger clone lies one base from this, so it may be a read error. Other DNA sequences of this sample code for an identical CDR3. This chain links TRBV6-5 with TRBJ1-1; D call uncertain. The V end lost 0 bases, the J end lost 1 base, and 3 bases lay between the germline ends. CDR1 and CDR2 from the germline V gene are MNHEY and SVGAGI. The CDR3 contains 13 residues. CDR3 in amino acids: CASSYSENTEAFF. CDR3 nucleotide sequence: TGTGCCAGCAGTTACTCGGAGAACACTGAAGCTTTCTTT.

This rearrangement joins TRBV15 to TRBJ2-7; 14 positions match TRBD2. CDR1 is LNHNV, CDR2 YYDKDF, per germline (reference sequence). The J segment lost 6 bases and the V segment lost 1 base, leaving 11 bases of the junction unmatched. The CDR3 consists of 18 residues. The CDR3 coding sequence is TGTGCCACCAGCAGAGCCCGGACTAGCGGGAGGTCCCTCGGCGAGCAGTACTTC. This gives the protein CATSRARTSGRSLGEQYF.

The V gene is TRBV7-2, the J gene TRBJ2-7, with 14 bases aligning to TRBD2. With 1 base clipped from V and 2 bases from J, the junction kept 1 base outside the gene matches. CDR1 is SGHTA and CDR2 is FQGNSA in the germline V gene. This CDR3 region has 16 residues. CDR3: CASSLGGLAGAYEQYF. DNA of the CDR3: TGTGCCAGCAGCTTAGGGGGACTAGCGGGGGCCTACGAGCAGTACTTC. Variable domain in full (rest from reference TRBV7-2 and TRBJ2-7): GAGVSQSPSNKVTEKGKDVELRCDPISGHTALYWYRQSLGQGLEFLIYFQGNSAPDKSGLPSDRFSAERTGGSVSTLTIQRTQQEDSAVYLCASSLGGLAGAYEQYFGPGTRLTVT.

This clone was seen once. The chain employs TRBV30 and TRBJ2-5, with a possible D match to TRBD1 (5 bases). The CDR3 length is 15 residues. Germline V gene lookup returns CDR1 GTSNPN and CDR2 SVGIG (reference sequence). Trimming cost V 2 bases and J 4 bases, with 17 bases left between them. The CDR3 loop reads CAWSWATLGVETQYF. The CDR3, as DNA: TGTGCCTGGAGTTGGGCAACCTTAGGGGTAGAGACCCAGTACTTC.